This record concerns one TCR beta chain sequence. The antigen remains unidentified. This specimen comes from a study of T-cell memory formation after mild COVID-19. Overall study: Each donor largely had its own TCR clusters.

The study's findings and limits: The study detected some responding clones in pre-infection memory, suggesting cross-reactive memory joined. The study found balanced CD4/CD8 in clones contracting day 15 to 85 and a CD4+ lean in later expanders.

Trimming removed 1 base from V and 9 bases from J; junction bases left unmatched: 7. CDR1 is SGHDT, CDR2 YYEEEE, per germline. The CDR3 covers 16 residues. 5'RACE, which relied on constant-segment primers, yielded TCR alpha and TCR beta cDNA libraries carrying sample barcodes and UMIs. TCRdb re-analysed the 5' RACE reads in MiXCR, keeping a single row per CDR3 protein. The sample lists about 560,000 distinct CDR3 sequences, approximately 19% occurring once. The sequence was obtained from an adult woman who had mild COVID-19 (a few samples of this study predate the infection). Cell type and time point are not known. Source material: PBMCs or a T cell subset sorted from them (not recorded which). V and J are TRBV5-6 and TRBJ2-1, with 13 bases aligning to TRBD2. CDR3 sequence (DNA): TGTGCCAGCAGCTTGTACGGACTAGCGGGAGTTTCTGAGCAGTTCTTC. Translating it yields CASSLYGLAGVSEQFF.